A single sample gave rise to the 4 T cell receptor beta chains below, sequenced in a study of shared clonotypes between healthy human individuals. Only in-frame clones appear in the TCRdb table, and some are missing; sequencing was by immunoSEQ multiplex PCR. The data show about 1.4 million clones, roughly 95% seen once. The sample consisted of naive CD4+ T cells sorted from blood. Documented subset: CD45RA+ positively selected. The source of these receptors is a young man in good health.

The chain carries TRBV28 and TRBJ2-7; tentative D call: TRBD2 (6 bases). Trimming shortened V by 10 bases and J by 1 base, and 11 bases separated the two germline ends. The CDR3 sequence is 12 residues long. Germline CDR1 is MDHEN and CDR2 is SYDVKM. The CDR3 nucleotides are TGTGCCACCCAGCGGGTTTCCTACGAGCAGTACTTC. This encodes CATQRVSYEQYF.

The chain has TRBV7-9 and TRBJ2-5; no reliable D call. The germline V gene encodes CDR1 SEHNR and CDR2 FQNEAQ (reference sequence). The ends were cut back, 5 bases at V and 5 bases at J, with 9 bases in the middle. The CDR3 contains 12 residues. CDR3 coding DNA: TGTGCCAGCAGCCTGATGGGGGAGACCCAGTACTTC. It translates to CASSLMGETQYF.

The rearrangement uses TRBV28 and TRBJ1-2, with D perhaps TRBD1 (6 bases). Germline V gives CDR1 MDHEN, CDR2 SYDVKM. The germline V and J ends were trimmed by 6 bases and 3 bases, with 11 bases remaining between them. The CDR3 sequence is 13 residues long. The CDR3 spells CASRTRTDYGYTF. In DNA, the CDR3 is TGTGCCAGCAGAACCCGGACAGACTATGGCTACACCTTC.

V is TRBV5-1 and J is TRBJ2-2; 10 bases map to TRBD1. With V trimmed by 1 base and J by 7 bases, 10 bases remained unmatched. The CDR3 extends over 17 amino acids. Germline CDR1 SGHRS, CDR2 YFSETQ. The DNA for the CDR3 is TGCGCCAGCAGCTTGTCGGGACAGGGGCCCCAAGACGGGGAGCTGTTTTTT. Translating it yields CASSLSGQGPQDGELFF.